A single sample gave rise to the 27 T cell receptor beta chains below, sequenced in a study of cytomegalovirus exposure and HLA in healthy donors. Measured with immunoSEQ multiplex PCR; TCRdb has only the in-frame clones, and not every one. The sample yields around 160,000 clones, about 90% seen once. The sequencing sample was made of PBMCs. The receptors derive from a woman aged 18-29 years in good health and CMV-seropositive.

The CDR3 spells CASSLPPPLAGGSHEQYF. Written as DNA, the CDR3 is TGTGCCAGCAGCCTACCACCGCCACTAGCGGGAGGTTCACACGAGCAGTACTTC. The chain uses TRBV28 and TRBJ2-7, with TRBD2 identical over 12 bases. Trimming at V came to 6 bases and at J to 5 bases, leaving 17 bases not matched to a gene. This CDR3 region has 18 residues. Germline V gene data show CDR1 as MDHEN and CDR2 as SYDVKM. The whole variable domain, remainder taken from reference TRBV28 and TRBJ2-7, is DVKVTQSSRYLVKRTGEKVFLECVQDMDHENMFWYRQDPGLGLRLIYFSYDVKMKEKGDIPEGYSVSREKKERFSLILESASTNQTSMYLCASSLPPPLAGGSHEQYFGPGTRLTVT.

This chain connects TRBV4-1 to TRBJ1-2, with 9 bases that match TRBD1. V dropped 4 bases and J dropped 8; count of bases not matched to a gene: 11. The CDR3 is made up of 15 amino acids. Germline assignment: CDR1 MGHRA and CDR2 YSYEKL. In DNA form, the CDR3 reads TGCGCCAGCAGCCCGGGGACAGGGACCGGGAGGGGCTACACCTTC. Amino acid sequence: CASSPGTGTGRGYTF.

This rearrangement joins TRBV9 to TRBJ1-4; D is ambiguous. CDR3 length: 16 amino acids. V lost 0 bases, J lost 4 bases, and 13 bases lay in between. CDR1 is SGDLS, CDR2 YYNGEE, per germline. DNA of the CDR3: TGTGCCAGCAGCGTAGGATCACTTAATGGTAATGAAAAACTGTTTTTT. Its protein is CASSVGSLNGNEKLFF.

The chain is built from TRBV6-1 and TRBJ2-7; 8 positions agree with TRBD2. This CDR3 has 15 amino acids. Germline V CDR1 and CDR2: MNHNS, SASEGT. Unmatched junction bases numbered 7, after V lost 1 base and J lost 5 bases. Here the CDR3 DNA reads TGTGCCAGCAGTGAAGGATTAGCGGGAAAAGACGAGCAGTACTTC. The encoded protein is CASSEGLAGKDEQYF.

The CDR3 DNA follows: TGTGCCAGCAGCTTAGAGGCGGTCCCCGGGGAGCTGTTTTTT. Translation gives CASSLEAVPGELFF. This chain links TRBV7-2 with TRBJ2-2; D not certain. This CDR3 spans 14 amino acids. The V end lost 1 base, the J end lost 6 bases, and 9 bases lay between the germline ends. From germline, CDR1 is SGHTA and CDR2 FQGNSA.

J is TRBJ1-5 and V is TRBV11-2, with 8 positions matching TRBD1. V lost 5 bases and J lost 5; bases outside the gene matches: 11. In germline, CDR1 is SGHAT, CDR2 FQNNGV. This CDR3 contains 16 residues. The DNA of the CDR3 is TGTGCCAGCAGCCTCGGGACAGGCCGTCTCCATCAGCCCCAGCATTTT. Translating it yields CASSLGTGRLHQPQHF.

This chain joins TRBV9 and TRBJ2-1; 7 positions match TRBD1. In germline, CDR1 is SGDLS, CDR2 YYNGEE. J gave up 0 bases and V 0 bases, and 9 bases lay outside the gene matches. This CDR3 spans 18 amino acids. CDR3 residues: CASSVAPSGQSSYNEQFF. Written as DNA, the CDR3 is TGTGCCAGCAGCGTAGCCCCGTCGGGACAGAGCTCCTACAATGAGCAGTTCTTC.

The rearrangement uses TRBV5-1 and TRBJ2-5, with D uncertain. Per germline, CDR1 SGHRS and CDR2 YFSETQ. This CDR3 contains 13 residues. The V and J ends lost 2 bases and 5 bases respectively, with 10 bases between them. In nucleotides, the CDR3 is TGCGCCAGCAGCTTATACGGTCCCGAGACCCAGTACTTC. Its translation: CASSLYGPETQYF. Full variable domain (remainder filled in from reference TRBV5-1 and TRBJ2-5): KAGVTQTPRYLIKTRGQQVTLSCSPISGHRSVSWYQQTPGQGLQFLFEYFSETQRNKGNFPGRFSGRQFSNSRSEMNVSTLELGDSALYLCASSLYGPETQYFGPGTRLLVL.

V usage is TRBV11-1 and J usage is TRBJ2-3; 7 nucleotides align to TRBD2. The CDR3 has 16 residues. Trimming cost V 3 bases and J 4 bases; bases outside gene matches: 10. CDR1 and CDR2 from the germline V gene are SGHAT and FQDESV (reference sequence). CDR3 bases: TGTGCCAGCAGCTTCTTCGTAAGCGGGAAGGCAGATACGCAGTATTTT. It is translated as CASSFFVSGKADTQYF. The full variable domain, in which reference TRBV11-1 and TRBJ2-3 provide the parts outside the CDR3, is EAEVAQSPRYKITEKSQAVAFWCDPISGHATLYWYRQILGQGPELLVQFQDESVVDDSQLPKDRFSAERLKGVDSTLKIQPAELGDSAMYLCASSFFVSGKADTQYFGPGTRLTVL.

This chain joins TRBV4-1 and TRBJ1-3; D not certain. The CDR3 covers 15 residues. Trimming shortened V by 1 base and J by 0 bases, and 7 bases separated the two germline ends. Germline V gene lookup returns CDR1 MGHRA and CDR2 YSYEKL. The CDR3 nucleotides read TGCGCCAGCAGCCAAGGAGTTAGCTCTGGAAACACCATATATTTT. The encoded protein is CASSQGVSSGNTIYF.

The CDR3 is CASNYWSRGGTGELFF. CDR3 in DNA: TGTGCCAGCAACTATTGGAGTCGGGGGGGGACCGGGGAGCTGTTTTTT. J is TRBJ2-2 and V is TRBV11-2; 8 nucleotides agree with TRBD2. Germline CDR1 is SGHAT and CDR2 is FQNNGV. V shed 7 bases and J 5 bases; nucleotides not matched to a gene: 12. CDR3 size: 16 residues.

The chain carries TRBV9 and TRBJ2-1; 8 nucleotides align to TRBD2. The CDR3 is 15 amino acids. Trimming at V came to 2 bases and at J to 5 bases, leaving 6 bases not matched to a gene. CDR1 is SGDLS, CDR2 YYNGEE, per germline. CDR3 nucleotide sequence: TGTGCCAGCAGCGTCAGCGGGAGATCGGACAATGAGCAGTTCTTC. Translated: CASSVSGRSDNEQFF.

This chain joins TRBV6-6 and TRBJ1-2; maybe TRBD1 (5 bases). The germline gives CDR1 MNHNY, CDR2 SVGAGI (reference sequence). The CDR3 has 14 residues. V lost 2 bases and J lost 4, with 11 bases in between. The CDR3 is CASSYPGEIYGYTF. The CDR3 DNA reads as TGTGCCAGCAGTTACCCGGGGGAGATCTATGGCTACACCTTC.

CDR3 loop: CASSPAMDYPYNEQFF. For the CDR3, the DNA is TGTGCCAGCAGCCCAGCCATGGACTACCCATACAATGAGCAGTTCTTC. This sequence joins TRBV21-1 and TRBJ2-1; the table's D call, TRBD2, has no DNA check behind it. TRBV21-1 is classified as a pseudogene. The CDR3 totals 16 residues.

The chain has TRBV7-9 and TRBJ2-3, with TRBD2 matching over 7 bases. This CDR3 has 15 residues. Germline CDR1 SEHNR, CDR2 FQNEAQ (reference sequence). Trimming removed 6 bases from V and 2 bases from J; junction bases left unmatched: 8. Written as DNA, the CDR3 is TGTGCCAGCAGACTTACCCTAGCGGCCACAGATACGCAGTATTTT. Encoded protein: CASRLTLAATDTQYF.

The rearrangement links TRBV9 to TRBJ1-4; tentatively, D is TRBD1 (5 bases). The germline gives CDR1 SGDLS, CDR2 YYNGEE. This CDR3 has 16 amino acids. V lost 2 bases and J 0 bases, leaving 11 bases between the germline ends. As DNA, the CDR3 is TGTGCCAGCAGCGTCCGCTGGGGGGCAACTAATGAAAAACTGTTTTTT. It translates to CASSVRWGATNEKLFF.

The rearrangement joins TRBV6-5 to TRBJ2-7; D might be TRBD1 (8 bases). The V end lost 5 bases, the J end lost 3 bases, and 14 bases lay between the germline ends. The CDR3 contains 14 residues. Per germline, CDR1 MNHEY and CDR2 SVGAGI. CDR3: CASSTYRGGYEQYF. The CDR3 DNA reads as TGTGCCAGCAGTACCTACAGGGGGGGCTACGAGCAGTACTTC.

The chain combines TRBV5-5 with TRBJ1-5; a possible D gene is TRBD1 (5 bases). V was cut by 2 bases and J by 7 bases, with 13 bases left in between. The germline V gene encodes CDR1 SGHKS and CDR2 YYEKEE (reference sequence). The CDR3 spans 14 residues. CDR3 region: CASSLGREGQPQHF. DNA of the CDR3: TGTGCCAGCAGCTTAGGCAGGGAAGGGCAGCCCCAGCATTTT.

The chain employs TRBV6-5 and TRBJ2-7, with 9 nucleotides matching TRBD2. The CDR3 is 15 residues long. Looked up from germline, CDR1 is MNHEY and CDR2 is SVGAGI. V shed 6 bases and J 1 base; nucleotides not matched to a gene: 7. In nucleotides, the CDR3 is TGTGCCAGCAGAAGACTAGCGGAGGCGTCCTACGAGCAGTACTTC. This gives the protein CASRRLAEASYEQYF.

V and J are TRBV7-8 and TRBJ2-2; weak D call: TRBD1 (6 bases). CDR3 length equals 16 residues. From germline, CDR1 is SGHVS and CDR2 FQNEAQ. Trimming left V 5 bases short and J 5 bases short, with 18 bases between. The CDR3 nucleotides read TGTGCCAGCAGCCCTACAGGGAGAGTAGGGACCGGGGAGCTGTTTTTT. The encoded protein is CASSPTGRVGTGELFF.

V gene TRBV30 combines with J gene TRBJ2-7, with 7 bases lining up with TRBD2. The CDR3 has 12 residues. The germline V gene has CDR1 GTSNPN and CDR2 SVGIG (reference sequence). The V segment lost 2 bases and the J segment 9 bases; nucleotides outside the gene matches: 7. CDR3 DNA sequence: TGTGCCTGGAGTCTCTTAGGGGAGGGGCAGTACTTC. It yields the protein CAWSLLGEGQYF.

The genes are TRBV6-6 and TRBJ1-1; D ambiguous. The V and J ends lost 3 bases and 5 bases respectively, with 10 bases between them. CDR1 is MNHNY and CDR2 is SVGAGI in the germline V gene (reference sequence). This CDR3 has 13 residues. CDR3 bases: TGTGCCAGCAGTTATGAGCCCCGAACTGAAGCTTTCTTT. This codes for CASSYEPRTEAFF.

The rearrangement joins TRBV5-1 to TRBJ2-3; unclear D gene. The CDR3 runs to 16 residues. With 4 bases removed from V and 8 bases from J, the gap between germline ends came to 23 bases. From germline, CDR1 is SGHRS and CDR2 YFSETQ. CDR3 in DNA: TGCGCCAGCAGCCCGAACATCGTAACCTACGAGGCTACGCAGTATTTT. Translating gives CASSPNIVTYEATQYF.

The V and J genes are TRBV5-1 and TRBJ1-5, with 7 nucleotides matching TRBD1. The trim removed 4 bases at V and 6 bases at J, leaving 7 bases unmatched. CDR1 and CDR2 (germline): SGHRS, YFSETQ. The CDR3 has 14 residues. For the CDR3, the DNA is TGCGCCAGCAGCCCAGAACAGGGGAGTCAGCCCCAGCATTTT. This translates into CASSPEQGSQPQHF.

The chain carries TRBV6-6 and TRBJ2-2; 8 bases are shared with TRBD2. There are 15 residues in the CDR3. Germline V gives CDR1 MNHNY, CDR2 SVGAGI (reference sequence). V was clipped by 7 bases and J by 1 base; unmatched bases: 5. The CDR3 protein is CASTRTSGNTGELFF. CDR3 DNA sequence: TGTGCCAGCACCAGAACTAGCGGGAACACCGGGGAGCTGTTTTTT.

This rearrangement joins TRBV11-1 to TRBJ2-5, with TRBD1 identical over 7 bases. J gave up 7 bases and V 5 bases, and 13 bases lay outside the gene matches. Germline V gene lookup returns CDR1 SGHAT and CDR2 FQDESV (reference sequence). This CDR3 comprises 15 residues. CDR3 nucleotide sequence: TGTGCCAGCAGCCCGGGGACAGTTGAAGGGGGGACCCAGTACTTC. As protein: CASSPGTVEGGTQYF.

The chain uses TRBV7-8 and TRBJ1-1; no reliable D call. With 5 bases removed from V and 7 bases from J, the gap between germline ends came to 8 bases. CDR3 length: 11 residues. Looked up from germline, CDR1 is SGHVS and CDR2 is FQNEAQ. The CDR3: CASSADYEAFF. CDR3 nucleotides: TGTGCCAGCAGCGCCGACTATGAAGCTTTCTTT.